These T cell receptor beta chains were read from a single sample in a study of cytomegalovirus exposure and HLA in healthy donors. The assay was immunoSEQ multiplex PCR, and TCRdb's table has in-frame clones only and misses some. The table has 71,000 or so clones, less than 95% seen once; the top ten hold approximately 3.4%. The sequencing input was PBMCs. Source of these receptors: a woman between 18 and 30 years old in good health and CMV-seropositive. Each CDR3 is given with its conserved first and last residue. A D gene is named only where the DNA matches it firmly. Clone size is shown for a subset of rows, as once, few, many or a class of expanded clone.

CDR3 DNA	CDR3 protein	clone size	CDR3 length	V gene	D gene	J gene
TGTGCCAGCAGTTCCCATGACACATTCACCGGGGAGCTGTTTTTT	CASSSHDTFTGELFF	-	15	TRBV6-6	-	TRBJ2-2
TGCGCCAGCAGCTCCCCAACAGGGGAAGGGGCAACTAATGAAAAACTGTTTTTT	CASSSPTGEGATNEKLFF	-	18	TRBV5-1	TRBD1	TRBJ1-4
TGTGCCAGCAGCTTATCAGGGATCGGGGCCAACGTCCTGACTTTC	CASSLSGIGANVLTF	few	15	TRBV11-2	-	TRBJ2-6
TGTGCCAGTAGTATGGGGTCGGGCGGCGGGCAGCCCCAGCATTTT	CASSMGSGGGQPQHF	-	15	TRBV19	-	TRBJ1-5
TGTGCCTGGAGTCATACGCGCAATAGCAATCAGCCCCAGCATTTT	CAWSHTRNSNQPQHF	-	15	TRBV30	-	TRBJ1-5
TGTGCCAGCAGCGCGGGACGGACCTACGAGCAGTACTTC	CASSAGRTYEQYF	-	13	TRBV7-6	-	TRBJ2-7
TGCGCCAGCAGCCAGGGCAGCATAACATCCTACGAGCAGTACTTC	CASSQGSITSYEQYF	-	15	TRBV4-1	-	TRBJ2-7
TGTGCCAGCAGGGACAGGGTAAAAAACATTCAGTACTTC	CASRDRVKNIQYF	-	13	TRBV6-5	TRBD1	TRBJ2-4
TGCGCCAGCAGCCAAGATGGGGGGACAGGGAGAGCCAAAAACATTCAGTACTTC	CASSQDGGTGRAKNIQYF	-	18	TRBV4-3	TRBD1	TRBJ2-4
TGTGCCAGTAGTATAGAACTAGGTTCACCCCTCCACTTT	CASSIELGSPLHF	-	13	TRBV19	-	TRBJ1-6
TGTGCCAGCAGCTTATTGCAGGGTCGGGGGAATAATTCACCCCTCCACTTT	CASSLLQGRGNNSPLHF	-	17	TRBV7-8	-	TRBJ1-6
TGTGCCAGCAGCCCAGACACCCCTAGCACAGATACGCAGTATTTT	CASSPDTPSTDTQYF	-	15	TRBV28	-	TRBJ2-3
TGTGCCAGCAGTTTCCAAACAGGGGGCAATCAGCCCCAGCATTTT	CASSFQTGGNQPQHF	-	15	TRBV28	TRBD1	TRBJ1-5
TGTGCCAGCAGCGTAGTGGAGGCGGGGGGGCAGTTCTTC	CASSVVEAGGQFF	-	13	TRBV9	TRBD2	TRBJ2-1
TGTGCCAGCAGTTCCAGGGTCGGGGAGACCCAGTACTTC	CASSSRVGETQYF	-	13	TRBV27	-	TRBJ2-5
TGTGCCATCAGCTATAGCGGGGCGAGCTCCTACGAGCAGTACTTC	CAISYSGASSYEQYF	-	15	TRBV10-3	TRBD2	TRBJ2-7
TGCAGCGTTGGGGGCGGTTACACAGATACGCAGTATTTT	CSVGGGYTDTQYF	-	13	TRBV29-1	-	TRBJ2-3
TGCGCCAGCAGCTCGCAGGGGAGCGCGAACACCGGGGAGCTGTTTTTT	CASSSQGSANTGELFF	-	16	TRBV4-1	-	TRBJ2-2
TGTGCCAGCAGTGAATGGGGAGGGGCTGGAACTGAAGCTTTCTTT	CASSEWGGAGTEAFF	-	15	TRBV25-1	-	TRBJ1-1
TGTGCCAGCAGTTTCCTCCTAGCGGGTAGCACAGATACGCAGTATTTT	CASSFLLAGSTDTQYF	-	16	TRBV28	TRBD2	TRBJ2-3
TGCGCCAGCAGCCAACAGGGGGCTGAAGAGACCCAGTACTTC	CASSQQGAEETQYF	-	14	TRBV5-1	TRBD1	TRBJ2-5
TGTGCCCGAGACAGGGATGGCACCGGGGAGCTGTTTTTT	CARDRDGTGELFF	-	13	TRBV30	TRBD1	TRBJ2-2
TGTGCCAGTAGTAAAGACAGGGGTTACAGGACCTACGAGCAGTACTTC	CASSKDRGYRTYEQYF	-	16	TRBV19	TRBD1	TRBJ2-7
TGTGCCAGCAGCCTATCGACTAGCTCCTACAATGAGCAGTTCTTC	CASSLSTSSYNEQFF	-	15	TRBV11-3	-	TRBJ2-1
TGTGCCAGCTCACCCGAGGGTATCAACTATGGCTACACCTTC	CASSPEGINYGYTF	once	14	TRBV18	-	TRBJ1-2
TGTGCCAGCAGTCCAACCGGGCTAGCCGCATATGAGCAGTTCTTC	CASSPTGLAAYEQFF	-	15	TRBV6-5	-	TRBJ2-1
TGTGCCAGCAGCTTGAGGGGATTCTATGGCTACACCTTC	CASSLRGFYGYTF	-	13	TRBV5-6	-	TRBJ1-2
TGTGCCAGCAGCCGGGAAGGATTTAATCAGCCCCAGCATTTT	CASSREGFNQPQHF	-	14	TRBV28	-	TRBJ1-5
TGCAGTGCTAGGGGGAGGGAAGGCTACACCTTC	CSARGREGYTF	once	11	TRBV20-1	-	TRBJ1-2
TGCGCCAGCAGCCAACAGTCGAACACCGGGGAGCTGTTTTTT	CASSQQSNTGELFF	-	14	TRBV4-3	-	TRBJ2-2
TGTGCCAGTAAAACAGGGCTCAATGGCTACACCTTC	CASKTGLNGYTF	-	12	TRBV19	-	TRBJ1-2
TGTGCCAGCAGCTTAGCGGGGTTTGAGGGTACGCAGTATTTT	CASSLAGFEGTQYF	-	14	TRBV7-9	-	TRBJ2-3